A single sample gave rise to the 23 T cell receptor beta chains below, sequenced in a study of blood T cell repertoires in COVID-19. Some clones are missing from TCRdb's copy, which holds only in-frame ones; the method was immunoSEQ multiplex PCR. The data show approximately 210,000 clones, with 85% to 90% seen just once and more than 9% held by the top ten. The sequenced material came from peripheral blood. These receptors were obtained from a man aged 45-65 years with COVID-19, enrolled during active disease.

The genes are TRBV7-2 and TRBJ2-5, with D maybe TRBD1 (6 bases). Trimming left V 5 bases short and J 0 bases short, with 16 bases between. The CDR3 is made up of 16 amino acids. Germline assignment: CDR1 SGHTA and CDR2 FQGNSA. The CDR3 coding sequence is TGTGCCAGCAGCCCCGGGACAACCCTAAACCAAGAGACCCAGTACTTC. It encodes CASSPGTTLNQETQYF.

CDR3 region: CASSLVTGGSINEQYF. The CDR3 coding sequence is TGCGCCAGCAGCTTGGTCACAGGGGGCTCTATCAACGAGCAGTACTTC. The chain carries TRBV5-1 and TRBJ2-7; 9 bases agree with TRBD1. The J segment lost 5 bases and the V segment lost 0 bases, leaving 9 bases of the junction unmatched. Germline V gene lookup returns CDR1 SGHRS and CDR2 YFSETQ. The CDR3 is 16 amino acids.

The rearrangement uses TRBV10-1 and TRBJ2-2, with 13 bases that match TRBD2. This CDR3 has 18 amino acids. Germline V gene sequence: CDR1 WNHNN, CDR2 SYGVQD (reference sequence). V lost 3 bases to trimming and J lost 1 base; unmatched junction nucleotides: 5. CDR3 amino acids: CASSDPGLAGRNTGELFF. CDR3 DNA sequence: TGCGCCAGCAGTGATCCGGGACTAGCGGGAAGGAACACCGGGGAGCTGTTTTTT.

This clone appeared once. The chain carries TRBV7-9 and TRBJ1-1, with a weak D call TRBD1 (5 bases). Germline loops: CDR1 SEHNR, CDR2 FQNEAQ (reference sequence). V dropped 1 base and J dropped 0 bases, with 6 bases sitting between them. The CDR3 loop spans 14 amino acids. CDR3: CASSLGGMNTEAFF. The CDR3, as DNA: TGTGCCAGCAGCTTAGGGGGCATGAACACTGAAGCTTTCTTT.

The chain is built from TRBV29-1 and TRBJ2-5; 13 bases align to TRBD2. The trim removed 5 bases at V and 5 bases at J, leaving 5 bases unmatched. From germline, CDR1 is SQVTM and CDR2 ANQGSEA. The CDR3 loop spans 14 amino acids. CDR3 region: CSVSGTSGTETQYF. The CDR3 DNA follows: TGCAGCGTTTCCGGGACTAGCGGGACGGAGACCCAGTACTTC.

The chain uses TRBV7-8 and TRBJ1-4; no clear D. Germline V gives CDR1 SGHVS, CDR2 FQNEAQ. V was shortened by 6 bases and J by 4 bases, with 12 bases between the two germline ends. The CDR3 consists of 14 residues. CDR3 nucleotide sequence: TGTGCCAGCAGTTCAGACTCGTTTAATGAAAAACTGTTTTTT. Translating gives CASSSDSFNEKLFF.

In nucleotides, the CDR3 is TGTGCCACAAGGGCAGGGTTGTATTCACCCCTCCACTTT. Its translation is CATRAGLYSPLHF. V usage is TRBV6-5 and J usage is TRBJ1-6; possible D gene TRBD1, 5 bases. The CDR3 has 13 amino acids. Germline loops: CDR1 MNHEY, CDR2 SVGAGI. With 10 bases removed from V and 8 bases from J, the gap between germline ends came to 15 bases.

Here the CDR3 reads CASSITPMANYGYTF. CDR3 nucleotide sequence: TGTGCCAGCAGTATCACTCCCATGGCTAACTATGGCTACACCTTC. The rearrangement links TRBV28 to TRBJ1-2; no definite D call. Looked up from germline, CDR1 is MDHEN and CDR2 is SYDVKM. V was shortened by 5 bases and J by 0 bases, with 13 bases between the two germline ends. The CDR3 spans 15 residues.

The chain uses TRBV3-1 (or the pseudogene TRBV3-2) and TRBJ2-7; the match to TRBD2 covers 15 bases. The length of the CDR3 is 17 residues. Germline V gives CDR1 LGHDT, CDR2 YNNKEL (reference sequence). J was trimmed by 3 bases and V by 2 bases; bases with no gene match: 5. CDR3 DNA sequence: TGTGCCAGCAGCCAATACGGACTAGCGGGAGGGGACTACGAGCAGTACTTC. Its protein is CASSQYGLAGGDYEQYF.

The chain uses TRBV3-1 (or the pseudogene TRBV3-2) and TRBJ2-5, with 11 bases that match TRBD2. Germline loops: CDR1 LGHDT, CDR2 YNNKEL (reference sequence). The CDR3 spans 15 residues. The V and J ends lost 3 bases and 4 bases, in that order; junction bases with no gene match: 4. This CDR3 is CASSQAGTSGETQYF. The CDR3, as DNA: TGTGCCAGCAGCCAGGCCGGGACTAGCGGAGAGACCCAGTACTTC.

The CDR3 protein is CASSLDSLETQYF. The CDR3 DNA follows: TGTGCCAGCAGCTTGGACAGTCTGGAGACCCAGTACTTC. V is TRBV5-4 and J is TRBJ2-5; D remains unclear. Trimming stripped 0 bases from V and 5 bases from J, with 8 bases between. Germline V gene lookup returns CDR1 SGHNT and CDR2 YYREEE (reference sequence). This CDR3 comprises 13 residues.

The CDR3 loop reads CASSLVTIPLHF. CDR3 in DNA: TGTGCCAGCAGCTTAGTCACTATACCCCTCCACTTT. V usage is TRBV7-2 and J usage is TRBJ1-6; D remains unclear. The CDR3 covers 12 residues. V lost 1 base, J lost 12 bases, and 7 bases lay in between. Germline V gene lookup returns CDR1 SGHTA and CDR2 FQGNSA.

The V call is TRBV6-1, the J call TRBJ2-1, with a tentative D call TRBD2 (5 bases). The CDR3 is 13 residues long. The germline V gene has CDR1 MNHNS and CDR2 SASEGT. Between the trimmed V and J ends, which lost 2 bases and 5 bases, there was a span of 7 bases. Here the CDR3 DNA reads TGTGCCAGCAGTGAAACTAGGGACAATGAGCAGTTCTTC. Its translation is CASSETRDNEQFF.

The rearrangement links TRBV5-1 to TRBJ1-5; TRBD1 might be the D (5 bases). V lost 0 bases and J 7 bases, leaving 20 bases between the germline ends. This CDR3 is 17 amino acids long. In germline, CDR1 is SGHRS, CDR2 YFSETQ. CDR3 in amino acids: CASSLVGLRDRDQPQHF. CDR3 nucleotides: TGCGCCAGCAGCTTGGTGGGACTGAGGGATAGGGACCAGCCCCAGCATTTT.

The chain combines TRBV3-1 (or the pseudogene TRBV3-2) with TRBJ1-5; the D is unclear. V was shortened by 1 base and J by 2 bases, with 15 bases between the two germline ends. The germline V gene encodes CDR1 LGHDT and CDR2 YNNKEL (reference sequence). This CDR3 has 17 residues. The CDR3: CASSQGEFVTGNQPQHF. The CDR3 nucleotides read TGTGCCAGCAGCCAAGGGGAGTTCGTGACTGGCAATCAGCCCCAGCATTTT.

V gene TRBV5-4 combines with J gene TRBJ1-1, with 7 bases lining up with TRBD1. This CDR3 spans 13 amino acids. Trimming took 4 bases from V and 6 from J; bases not matched to a gene: 6. The germline CDR1 and CDR2 sequences are SGHNT and YYREEE (reference sequence). As DNA, the CDR3 is TGTGCCAGCAGCGTTGAGCAGGGGGCTGAAGCTTTCTTT. It yields the protein CASSVEQGAEAFF. Full variable domain (missing parts from reference TRBV5-4 and TRBJ1-1): ETGVTQSPTHLIKTRGQQVTLRCSSQSGHNTVSWYQQALGQGPQFIFQYYREEENGRGNFPPRFSGLQFPNYSSELNVNALELDDSALYLCASSVEQGAEAFFGQGTRLTVV.

The rearrangement links TRBV6-1 to TRBJ1-6, with D perhaps TRBD1 (5 bases). The V end lost 3 bases, the J end lost 9 bases, and 18 bases lay between the germline ends. The CDR3 is 16 amino acids. Germline V gene data show CDR1 as MNHNS and CDR2 as SASEGT. The DNA for the CDR3 is TGTGCCAGCAGTGACCTCGGGACTAGGAGCAGTTCACCCCTCCACTTT. Protein product: CASSDLGTRSSSPLHF.

The chain is built from TRBV6-6 and TRBJ2-7; D perhaps matches TRBD2 (6 bases). Germline CDR1 is MNHNY and CDR2 is SVGAGI (reference sequence). This CDR3 has 15 amino acids. The ends were cut back, 0 bases at V and 7 bases at J, with 16 bases in the middle. The CDR3 protein is CASSYSGRVGGEQYF. The CDR3 nucleotides are TGTGCCAGCAGTTACTCCGGGAGAGTAGGAGGGGAGCAGTACTTC.

The chain joins TRBV19 to TRBJ2-3; 7 bases fit TRBD2. CDR3 length equals 15 residues. Per the germline V gene, CDR1 is LNHDA and CDR2 is SQIVND (reference sequence). V trimming: 5 bases; J trimming: 4 bases; junction bases outside the gene matches: 9. The CDR3 loop reads CASSPGEGRADTQYF. The CDR3 DNA sequence: TGTGCCAGTAGTCCCGGGGAGGGGAGGGCAGATACGCAGTATTTT.

This chain links TRBV30 with TRBJ2-7, with 7 bases matching TRBD1. The CDR3 has 15 residues. J was trimmed by 6 bases and V by 0 bases; bases with no gene match: 11. Germline assignment: CDR1 GTSNPN and CDR2 SVGIG (reference sequence). The CDR3 reads CAWSVLAGGSSEQYF. The CDR3 DNA follows: TGTGCCTGGAGTGTATTGGCAGGGGGTTCGTCCGAGCAGTACTTC.

V and J are TRBV29-1 and TRBJ1-2, with TRBD1 as a possible D gene (6 bases). Germline CDR1 SQVTM, CDR2 ANQGSEA. The CDR3 totals 17 residues. V was cut by 2 bases and J by 1 base, with 20 bases left in between. CDR3 sequence reads: CSVESGAGVPLNYGYTF. The CDR3 DNA reads as TGCAGCGTTGAATCTGGGGCAGGGGTCCCCCTTAACTATGGCTACACCTTC. Full variable domain (outside the CDR3, taken from reference TRBV29-1 and TRBJ1-2): SAVISQKPSRDICQRGTSLTIQCQVDSQVTMMFWYRQQPGQSLTLIATANQGSEATYESGFVIDKFPISRPNLTFSTLTVSNMSPEDSSIYLCSVESGAGVPLNYGYTFGSGTRLTVV.

The J gene is TRBJ1-3, the V gene TRBV27; a weak D match, TRBD1 (5 bases). V gave up 3 bases and J gave up 4 bases, with 7 bases separating them. Germline loops: CDR1 MNHEY, CDR2 SMNVEV (reference sequence). CDR3 length: 13 residues. DNA of the CDR3: TGTGCCAGCAGTTTTCACAGGGGAAACACCATATATTTT. Its protein is CASSFHRGNTIYF.

The V call is TRBV27, the J call TRBJ1-5; TRBD1 matches 10 bases. Trimming at V came to 5 bases and at J to 5 bases, leaving 6 bases not matched to a gene. Per the germline V gene, CDR1 is MNHEY and CDR2 is SMNVEV (reference sequence). CDR3 length: 15 residues. Written as DNA, the CDR3 is TGTGCCAGCAGTCCAAGACAGGGGGCTCATCAGCCCCAGCATTTT. This encodes CASSPRQGAHQPQHF.